The entry below gives a single T cell receptor beta chain sequence along with its context. Its antigen is unidentified. The data stem from a study of PD-1 blockade in mismatch repair-deficient tumors. Study overall: Patients had about 13 mismatch repair-deficient cancer types and were previously treated and progressing.

V lost 4 bases, J lost 6 bases, and 12 bases stayed unmatched. The CDR3 consists of 16 residues. Germline V lookup: CDR1 MDHEN, CDR2 SYDVKM. The table came from immunoSEQ multiplex PCR; TCRdb's copy has only in-frame clones and leaves some out. The sample holds about 14,000 clones, about 88% seen once. Time point described: approximately 9-day in vitro stimulation with candidate neoantigen peptide 6. Clone fold changes were calculated against an identical culture without peptide. This sequence originates from an adult with mismatch repair-deficient cancer. V gene TRBV28 combines with J gene TRBJ1-5; 7 nucleotides line up with TRBD1. Sample: cells cultured in vitro, taken from a patient treated with pembrolizumab. The CDR3 loop reads CASSSWAGGYGQPQHF. The DNA of the CDR3 is TGTGCCAGCAGTTCCTGGGCAGGGGGTTATGGTCAGCCCCAGCATTTT.